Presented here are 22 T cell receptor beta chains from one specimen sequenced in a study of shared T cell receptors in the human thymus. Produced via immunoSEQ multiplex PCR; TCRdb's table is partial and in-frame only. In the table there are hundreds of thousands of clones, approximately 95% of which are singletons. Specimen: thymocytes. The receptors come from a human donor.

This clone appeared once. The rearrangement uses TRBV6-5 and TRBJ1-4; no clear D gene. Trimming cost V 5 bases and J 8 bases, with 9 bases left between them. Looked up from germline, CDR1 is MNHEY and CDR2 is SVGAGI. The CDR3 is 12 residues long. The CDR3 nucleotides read TGTGCCAGCAGTACCAGAGGGGAAAAACTGTTTTTT. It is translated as CASSTRGEKLFF.

CDR3 nucleotide sequence: TGCGCCAGCAGCTTGGCCCCAGGGGGGAGGTACGAGCAGTACTTC. Amino acid sequence: CASSLAPGGRYEQYF. This sequence joins TRBV5-1 and TRBJ2-7; D might be TRBD1 (7 bases). V lost 0 bases and J lost 4, with 14 bases in between. This CDR3 spans 15 amino acids. Germline CDR1 reads SGHRS; CDR2 reads YFSETQ.

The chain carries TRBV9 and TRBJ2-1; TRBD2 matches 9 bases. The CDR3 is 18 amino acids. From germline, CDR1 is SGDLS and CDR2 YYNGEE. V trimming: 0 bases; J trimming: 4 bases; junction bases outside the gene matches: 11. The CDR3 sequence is CASSVERLAGNLYNEQFF. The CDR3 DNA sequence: TGTGCCAGCAGCGTAGAAAGGCTAGCGGGAAACCTTTACAATGAGCAGTTCTTC.

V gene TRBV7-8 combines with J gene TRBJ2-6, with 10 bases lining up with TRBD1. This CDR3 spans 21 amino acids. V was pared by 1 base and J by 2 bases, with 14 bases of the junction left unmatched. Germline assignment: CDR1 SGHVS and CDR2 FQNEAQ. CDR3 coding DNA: TGTGCCAGCAGCTTAGTGGTCTTTTGGGACAGGGGTGTCGCTGGGGCCAACGTCCTGACTTTC. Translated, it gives CASSLVVFWDRGVAGANVLTF.

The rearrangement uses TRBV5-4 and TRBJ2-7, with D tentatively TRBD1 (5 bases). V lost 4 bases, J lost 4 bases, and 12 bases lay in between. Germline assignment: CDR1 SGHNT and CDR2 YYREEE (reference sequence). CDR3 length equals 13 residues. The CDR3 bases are TGTGCCAGCAGCGTGGACACGGAGTACGAGCAGTACTTC. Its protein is CASSVDTEYEQYF.

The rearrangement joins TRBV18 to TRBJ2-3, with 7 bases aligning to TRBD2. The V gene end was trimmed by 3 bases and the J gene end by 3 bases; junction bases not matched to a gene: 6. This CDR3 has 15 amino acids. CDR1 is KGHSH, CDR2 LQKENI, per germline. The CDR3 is CASSPRREPTDTQYF. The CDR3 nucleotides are TGTGCCAGCTCACCCCGGCGGGAGCCGACAGATACGCAGTATTTT.

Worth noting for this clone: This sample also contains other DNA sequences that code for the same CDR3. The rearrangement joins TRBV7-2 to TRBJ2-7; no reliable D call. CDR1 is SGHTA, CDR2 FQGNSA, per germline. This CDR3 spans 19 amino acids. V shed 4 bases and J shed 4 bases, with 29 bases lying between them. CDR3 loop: CASSSPYQLSGSFPYEQYF. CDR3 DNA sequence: TGTGCCAGCAGCTCTCCCTATCAGCTCTCGGGCTCCTTCCCATACGAGCAGTACTTC.

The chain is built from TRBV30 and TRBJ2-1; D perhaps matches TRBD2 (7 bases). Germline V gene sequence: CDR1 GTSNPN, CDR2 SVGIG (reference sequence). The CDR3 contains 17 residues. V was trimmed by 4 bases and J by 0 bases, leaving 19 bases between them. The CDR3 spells CAWIHPWGGPSYNEQFF. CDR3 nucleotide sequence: TGTGCCTGGATCCACCCCTGGGGGGGGCCCTCCTACAATGAGCAGTTCTTC.

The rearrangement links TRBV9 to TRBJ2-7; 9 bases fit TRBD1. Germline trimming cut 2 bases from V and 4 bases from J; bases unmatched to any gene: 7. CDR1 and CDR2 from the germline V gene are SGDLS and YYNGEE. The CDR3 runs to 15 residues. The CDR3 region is CASSVSRDRVYEQYF. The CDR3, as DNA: TGTGCCAGCAGCGTCTCCCGGGACAGGGTATACGAGCAGTACTTC.

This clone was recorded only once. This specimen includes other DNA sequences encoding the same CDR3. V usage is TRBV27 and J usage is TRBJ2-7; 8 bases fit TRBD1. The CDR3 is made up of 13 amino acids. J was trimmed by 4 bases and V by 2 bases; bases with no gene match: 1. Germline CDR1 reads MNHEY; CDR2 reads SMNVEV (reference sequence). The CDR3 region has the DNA TGTGCCAGCAGTTTAACAGGGGGTTACGAGCAGTACTTC. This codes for CASSLTGGYEQYF.

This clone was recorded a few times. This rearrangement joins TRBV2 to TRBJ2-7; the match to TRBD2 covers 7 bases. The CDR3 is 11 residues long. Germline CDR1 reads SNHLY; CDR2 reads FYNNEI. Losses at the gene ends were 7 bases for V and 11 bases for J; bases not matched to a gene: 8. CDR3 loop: CASTRHGRKYF. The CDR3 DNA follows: TGTGCCAGCACTAGACACGGGAGGAAGTACTTC.

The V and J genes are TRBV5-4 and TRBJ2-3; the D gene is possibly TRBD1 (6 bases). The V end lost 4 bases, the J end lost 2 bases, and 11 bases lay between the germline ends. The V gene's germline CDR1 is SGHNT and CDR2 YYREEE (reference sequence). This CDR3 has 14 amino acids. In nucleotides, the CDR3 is TGTGCCAGCAGCGGCCACAGGGCCACAGATACGCAGTATTTT. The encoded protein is CASSGHRATDTQYF.

In DNA form, the CDR3 reads TGTGCCAGCAGTTTACTAGCGGGAGGGCCGGGGAACGAGCAGTACTTC. Its translation is CASSLLAGGPGNEQYF. The gene calls are TRBV27 and TRBJ2-7; 12 bases are shared with TRBD2. With 2 bases clipped from V and 5 bases from J, the junction kept 7 bases outside the gene matches. Germline V gene sequence: CDR1 MNHEY, CDR2 SMNVEV (reference sequence). This CDR3 comprises 16 residues.

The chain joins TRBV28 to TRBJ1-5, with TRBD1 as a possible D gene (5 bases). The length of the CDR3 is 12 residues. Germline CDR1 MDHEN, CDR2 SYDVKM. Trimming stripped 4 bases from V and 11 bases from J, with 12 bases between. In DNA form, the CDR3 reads TGTGCCAGCAGTTGGGGCCAGGATACCCAGCATTTT. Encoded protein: CASSWGQDTQHF. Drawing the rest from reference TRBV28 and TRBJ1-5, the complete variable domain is DVKVTQSSRYLVKRTGEKVFLECVQDMDHENMFWYRQDPGLGLRLIYFSYDVKMKEKGDIPEGYSVSREKKERFSLILESASTNQTSMYLCASSWGQDTQHFGDGTRLSIL.

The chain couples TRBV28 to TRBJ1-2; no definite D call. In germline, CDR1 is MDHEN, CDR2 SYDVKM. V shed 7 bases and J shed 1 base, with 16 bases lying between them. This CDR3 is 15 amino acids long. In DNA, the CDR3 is TGTGCCAGCACTCCCATCGGACGGCTTAACTATGGCTACACCTTC. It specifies CASTPIGRLNYGYTF.

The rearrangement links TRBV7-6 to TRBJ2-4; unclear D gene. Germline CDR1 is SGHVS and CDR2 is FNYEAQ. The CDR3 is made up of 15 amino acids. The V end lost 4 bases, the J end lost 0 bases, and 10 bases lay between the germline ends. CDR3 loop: CASSSQKGAKNIQYF. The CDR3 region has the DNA TGTGCCAGCAGCTCACAGAAGGGAGCCAAAAACATTCAGTACTTC.

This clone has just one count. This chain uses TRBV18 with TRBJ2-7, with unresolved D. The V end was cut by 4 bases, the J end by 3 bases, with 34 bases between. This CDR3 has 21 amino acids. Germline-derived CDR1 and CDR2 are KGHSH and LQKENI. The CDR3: CASSRDGVRLGAKHALYEQYF. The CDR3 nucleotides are TGTGCCAGCTCACGGGATGGGGTGCGGCTCGGAGCAAAACATGCCCTCTACGAGCAGTACTTC.

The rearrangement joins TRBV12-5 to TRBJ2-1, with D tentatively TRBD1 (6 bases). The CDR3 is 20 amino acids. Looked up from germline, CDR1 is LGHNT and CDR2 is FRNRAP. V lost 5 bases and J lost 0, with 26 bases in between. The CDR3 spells CASGPSNQDSAVPSYNEQFF. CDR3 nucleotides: TGTGCTAGTGGTCCCTCAAATCAGGACAGTGCAGTACCCTCCTACAATGAGCAGTTCTTC.

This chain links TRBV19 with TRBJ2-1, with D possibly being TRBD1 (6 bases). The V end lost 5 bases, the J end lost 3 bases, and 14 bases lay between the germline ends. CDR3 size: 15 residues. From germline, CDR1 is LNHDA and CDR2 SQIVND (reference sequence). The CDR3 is CASSPPTGNYNEQFF. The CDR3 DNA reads TGTGCCAGTAGTCCACCTACAGGGAACTACAATGAGCAGTTCTTC. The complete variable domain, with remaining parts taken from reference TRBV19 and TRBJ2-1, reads DGGITQSPKYLFRKEGQNVTLSCEQNLNHDAMYWYRQDPGQGLRLIYYSQIVNDFQKGDIAEGYSVSREKKESFPLTVTSAQKNPTAFYLCASSPPTGNYNEQFFGPGTRLTVL.

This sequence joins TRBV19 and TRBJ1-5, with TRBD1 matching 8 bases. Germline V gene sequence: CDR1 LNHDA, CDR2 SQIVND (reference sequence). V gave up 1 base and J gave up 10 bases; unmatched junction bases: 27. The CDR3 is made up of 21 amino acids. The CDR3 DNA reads TGTGCCAGTAGTATAGGCACCCACTGTCCCGGGACAGGTGATCCGATCAGCCCCCAGCATTTT. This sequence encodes CASSIGTHCPGTGDPISPQHF.

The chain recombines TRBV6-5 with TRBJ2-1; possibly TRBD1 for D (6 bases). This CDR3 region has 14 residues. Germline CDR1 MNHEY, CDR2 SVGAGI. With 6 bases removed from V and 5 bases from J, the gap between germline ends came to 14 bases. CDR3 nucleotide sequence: TGTGCCAGCAGACAAGGACAGAGGGACAATGAGCAGTTCTTC. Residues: CASRQGQRDNEQFF.

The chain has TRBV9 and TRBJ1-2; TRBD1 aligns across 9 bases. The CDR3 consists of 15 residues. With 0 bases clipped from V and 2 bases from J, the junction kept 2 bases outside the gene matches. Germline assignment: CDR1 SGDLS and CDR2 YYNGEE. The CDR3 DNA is TGTGCCAGCAGCGTAGAGGGACAGGGAAACTATGGCTACACCTTC. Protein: CASSVEGQGNYGYTF.